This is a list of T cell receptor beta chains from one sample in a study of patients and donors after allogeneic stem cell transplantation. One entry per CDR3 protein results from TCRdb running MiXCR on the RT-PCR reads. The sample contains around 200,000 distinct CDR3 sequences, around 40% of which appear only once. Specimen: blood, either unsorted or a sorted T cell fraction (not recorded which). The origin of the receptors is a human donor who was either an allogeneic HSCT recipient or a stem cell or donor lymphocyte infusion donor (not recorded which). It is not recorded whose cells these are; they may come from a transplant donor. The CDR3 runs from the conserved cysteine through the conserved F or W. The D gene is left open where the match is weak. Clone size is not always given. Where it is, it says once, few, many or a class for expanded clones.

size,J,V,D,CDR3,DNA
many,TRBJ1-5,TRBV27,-,CASSPSGAGNQPQHF,TGTGCCAGCAGTCCCTCCGGGGCGGGCAATCAGCCCCAGCATTTT
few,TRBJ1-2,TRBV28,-,CASSPRRASGYTF,TGTGCCAGCAGCCCAAGGCGGGCTTCGGGCTACACCTTC
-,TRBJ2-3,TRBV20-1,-,CSATTPSHTDTQYF,TGCAGTGCAACGACTCCGAGTCACACAGATACGCAGTATTTT
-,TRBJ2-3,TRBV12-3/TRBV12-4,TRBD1,CASSLGTGSTDTQYF,TGTGCCAGCAGTTTAGGGACAGGGAGCACAGATACGCAGTATTTT
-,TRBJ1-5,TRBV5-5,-,CASSLAGGGQPQHF,TGTGCCAGCAGCTTGGCGGGGGGCGGTCAGCCCCAGCATTTT
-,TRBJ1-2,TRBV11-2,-,CASSLVDRLYGYTF,TGTGCCAGCAGCTTAGTAGACAGGCTCTATGGCTACACCTTC
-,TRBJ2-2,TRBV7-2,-,CASSLAGVVGTGELFF,TGTGCCAGCAGCTTAGCGGGGGTAGTTGGCACCGGGGAGCTGTTTTTT
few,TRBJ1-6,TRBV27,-,CASSFGRSDSPLHF,TGTGCCAGCAGTTTCGGCAGATCTGATTCACCCCTCCACTTT
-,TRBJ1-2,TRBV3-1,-,CASSQDLAGYGYTF,TGTGCCAGCAGCCAAGATCTGGCAGGATATGGCTACACCTTC
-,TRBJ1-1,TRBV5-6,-,CASSSGVGTEAFF,TGTGCCAGCAGCTCGGGGGTTGGGACTGAAGCTTTCTTT
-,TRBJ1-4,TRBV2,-,CASGQTNEKLFF,TGTGCCAGCGGACAGACTAATGAAAAACTGTTTTTT
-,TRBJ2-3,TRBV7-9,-,CASSHHPVRGTDTQYF,TGTGCCAGCAGCCACCATCCCGTAAGGGGCACAGATACGCAGTATTTT
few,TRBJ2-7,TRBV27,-,CASSRTGNEQYF,TGTGCCAGCAGTCGCACCGGGAACGAGCAGTACTTC
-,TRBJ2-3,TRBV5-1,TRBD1,CASSTDRSYFTDTQYF,TGCGCCAGCAGCACGGACAGGTCCTACTTCACAGATACGCAGTATTTT
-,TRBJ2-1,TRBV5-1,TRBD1,CASSPPTGVNEQFF,TGCGCCAGCAGCCCTCCTACAGGGGTTAATGAGCAGTTCTTC
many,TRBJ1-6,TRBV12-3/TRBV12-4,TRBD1,CASSLTGGNSPLHF,TGTGCCAGCAGCCTGACAGGGGGGAATTCACCCCTCCACTTT
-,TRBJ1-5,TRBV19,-,CASSADRVSSNQPQHF,TGTGCCAGTAGCGCCGACAGAGTGTCGAGCAATCAGCCCCAGCATTTT
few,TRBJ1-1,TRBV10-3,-,CAISEGPIGEAFF,TGTGCCATCAGTGAGGGGCCCATAGGTGAAGCTTTCTTT
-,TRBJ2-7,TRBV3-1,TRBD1,CASSQDQQGVRHEQYF,TGTGCCAGCAGCCAAGACCAACAGGGGGTAAGGCACGAGCAGTACTTC
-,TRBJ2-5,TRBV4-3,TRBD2,CASSQAAQAGYQETQYF,TGCGCCAGCAGCCAAGCCGCACAAGCGGGGTACCAAGAGACCCAGTACTTC
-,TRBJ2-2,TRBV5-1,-,CASSLVFANTGELFF,TGCGCCAGCAGCTTGGTATTCGCGAACACCGGGGAGCTGTTTTTT
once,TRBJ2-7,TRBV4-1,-,CASSPLQSSYEQYF,TGCGCCAGCAGCCCCCTACAGAGCTCCTACGAGCAGTACTTC
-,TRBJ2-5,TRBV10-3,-,CAISVKTETQYF,TGTGCCATCAGCGTAAAGACAGAGACCCAGTACTTC
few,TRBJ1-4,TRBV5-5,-,CASSYLARNEKLFF,TGTGCCAGCAGCTACCTGGCCCGTAATGAAAAACTGTTTTTT
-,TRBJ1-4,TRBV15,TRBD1,CATRDRGNEKLFF,TGTGCCACCCGGGACAGGGGGAACGAAAAACTGTTTTTT
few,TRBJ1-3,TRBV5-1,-,CASSLDALSGNTIYF,TGCGCCAGCAGCTTGGATGCCCTCTCTGGAAACACCATATATTTT
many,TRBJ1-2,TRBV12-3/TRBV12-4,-,CASSFNANYGYTF,TGTGCCAGCAGCTTCAATGCTAACTATGGCTACACCTTC
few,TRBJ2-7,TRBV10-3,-,CAISESGKPEQYF,TGTGCCATCAGTGAGTCCGGGAAGCCCGAGCAGTACTTC
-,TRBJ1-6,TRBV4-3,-,CASSQESGRMNSPLHF,TGCGCCAGCAGCCAAGAGTCCGGCAGAATGAATTCACCCCTCCACTTT
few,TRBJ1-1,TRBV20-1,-,CSASHSLHTEAFF,TGCAGTGCTAGTCACAGTCTACACACTGAAGCTTTCTTT
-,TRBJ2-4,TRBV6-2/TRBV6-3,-,CASALNHAKNIQYF,TGTGCCAGCGCTTTAAACCACGCCAAAAACATTCAGTACTTC
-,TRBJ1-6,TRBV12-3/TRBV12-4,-,CASSLIRASASPLHF,TGTGCCAGCAGTTTAATACGTGCCTCGGCATCACCCCTCCACTTT
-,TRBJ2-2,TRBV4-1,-,CASSLGTFNTGELFF,TGCGCCAGCAGCCTAGGGACATTTAACACCGGGGAGCTGTTTTTT
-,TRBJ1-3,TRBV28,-,CASSLPYRTAISGNTIYF,TGTGCCAGCAGTTTACCGTATCGGACAGCGATCTCTGGAAACACCATATATTTT
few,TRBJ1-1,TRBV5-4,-,CASSLDLFIAAAFF,TGTGCCAGCAGCCTGGACCTTTTCATAGCTGCGGCTTTCTTT
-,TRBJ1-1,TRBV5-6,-,CASSLGYGPVLRREAFF,TGTGCCAGCAGCTTGGGTTACGGACCGGTTCTCCGTCGAGAAGCTTTCTTT
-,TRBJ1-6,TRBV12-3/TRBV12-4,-,CASSPSGGASPLHF,TGTGCCAGCAGTCCCTCGGGGGGCGCGTCACCCCTCCACTTT
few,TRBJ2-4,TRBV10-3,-,CAISEDRRNIQYF,TGTGCCATCAGTGAGGACAGAAGAAACATTCAGTACTTC
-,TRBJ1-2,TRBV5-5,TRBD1,CASSRRDRGLPYGYTF,TGTGCCAGCAGCCGACGGGACAGGGGGCTTCCTTATGGCTACACCTTC
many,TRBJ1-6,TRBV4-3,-,CASSLGQNSPLHF,TGCGCCAGCAGCCTCGGACAGAATTCACCCCTCCACTTT
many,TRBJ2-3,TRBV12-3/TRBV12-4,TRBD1,CASSPGQGTDTQYF,TGTGCCAGCAGCCCCGGACAGGGCACAGATACGCAGTATTTT
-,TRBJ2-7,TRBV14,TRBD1,CASSLKGAGTGNSYEQYF,TGTGCCAGCAGCCTCAAGGGAGCCGGGACAGGGAACTCCTACGAGCAGTACTTC
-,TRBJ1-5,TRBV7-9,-,CASSLAEDQPQHF,TGTGCCAGCAGCTTAGCCGAGGATCAGCCCCAGCATTTT
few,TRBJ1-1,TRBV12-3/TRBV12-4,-,CASSLASRVDTEAFF,TGTGCCAGCAGTTTAGCGTCCAGGGTTGACACTGAAGCTTTCTTT
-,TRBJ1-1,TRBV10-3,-,CAITGTGQNTEAFF,TGTGCCATCACCGGGACGGGACAGAACACTGAAGCTTTCTTT
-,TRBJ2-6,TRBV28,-,CASGTSSGANVLTF,TGTGCCAGCGGCACCTCCTCTGGGGCCAACGTCCTGACTTTC
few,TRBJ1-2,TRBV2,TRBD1,CASSVRGGSFGYTF,TGTGCCAGCAGCGTCAGGGGGGGGAGCTTCGGCTACACCTTC
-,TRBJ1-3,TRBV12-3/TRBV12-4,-,CASSPGPGQSF,TGTGCCAGCAGCCCAGGACCTGGACAGAGTTTT
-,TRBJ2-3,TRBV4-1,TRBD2,CASSQDVSGGADTQYF,TGCGCCAGCAGCCAAGACGTTAGCGGGGGGGCCGATACGCAGTATTTT
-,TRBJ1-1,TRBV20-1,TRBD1,CSATGTGTEAFF,TGCAGTGCGACAGGGACGGGAACTGAAGCTTTCTTT
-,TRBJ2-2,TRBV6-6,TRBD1,CASSYSGQRELFF,TGTGCCAGCAGTTACTCGGGACAGAGGGAGCTGTTTTTT
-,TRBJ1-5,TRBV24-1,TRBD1,CATSDSDRGNQPQHF,TGTGCCACCAGTGATTCGGACAGGGGAAATCAGCCCCAGCATTTT
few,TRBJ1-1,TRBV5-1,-,CASSYDLTAAFF,TGCGCCAGCAGCTACGACTTGACAGCAGCTTTCTTT
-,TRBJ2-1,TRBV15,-,CATSRGRTVDNEQFF,TGTGCCACCAGCAGAGGAAGGACAGTGGACAATGAGCAGTTCTTC
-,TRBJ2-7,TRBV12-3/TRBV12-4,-,CASSLNRYEQYF,TGTGCCAGCAGTTTAAATCGGTACGAGCAGTACTTC